Given below is one T cell receptor (beta chain) in context. Its antigen is undetermined. Some clones are missing from TCRdb's copy, which holds only in-frame ones; the method was immunoSEQ multiplex PCR. This table holds 150,000 to 200,000 clones, approximately 81% found once. This record comes from a study of cytomegalovirus exposure and HLA in healthy donors. Notes on the study in general: According to a subsequent analysis, TCR clusters identified in the first cohort showed a tendency to co-occur across the 100 to 150 validation repertoires. As was reported, the classifier diagnosed cytomegalovirus status with high specificity and sensitivity. Specific recognition of CMV antigens was confirmed in vitro for a few chains (all CMV-associated).

This receptor was identified in a man in his thirties or forties in good health and CMV-seropositive. The sequenced sample consisted of PBMCs.

The CDR3 nucleotides are TGTGCCAGCAGCCAGTGGGGGGGGAACACTGAAGCTTTCTTT. The encoded protein is CASSQWGGNTEAFF. The gene calls are TRBV7-2 and TRBJ1-1; the D gene is possibly TRBD1 (5 bases). With 5 bases removed from V and 1 base from J, the gap between germline ends came to 11 bases. The CDR3 length is 14 residues. Germline assignment: CDR1 SGHTA and CDR2 FQGNSA.